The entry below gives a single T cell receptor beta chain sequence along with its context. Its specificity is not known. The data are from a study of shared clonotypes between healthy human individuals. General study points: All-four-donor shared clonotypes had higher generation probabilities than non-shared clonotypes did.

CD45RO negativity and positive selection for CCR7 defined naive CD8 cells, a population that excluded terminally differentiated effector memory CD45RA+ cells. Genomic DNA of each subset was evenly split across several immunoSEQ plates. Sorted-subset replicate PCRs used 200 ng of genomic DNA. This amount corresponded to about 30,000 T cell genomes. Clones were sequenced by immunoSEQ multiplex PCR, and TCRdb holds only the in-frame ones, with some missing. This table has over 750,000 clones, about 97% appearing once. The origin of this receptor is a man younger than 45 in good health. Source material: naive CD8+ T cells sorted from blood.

The CDR3 spells CASSDLHEAFF. The CDR3 DNA sequence: TGTGCCAGCAGTGACTTGCATGAAGCTTTCTTT. The chain carries TRBV6-1 and TRBJ1-1, with D unresolved. The CDR3 totals 11 residues. The germline V and J ends were trimmed by 3 bases and 7 bases, with 6 bases remaining between them. Looked up from germline, CDR1 is MNHNS and CDR2 is SASEGT.